This TCR beta chain was observed in a study of T cell responses to AZD1222 COVID-19 vaccine. Only one count was recorded for this clone. Germline V CDR1 and CDR2: MNHEY, SMNVEV (reference sequence). The CDR3 contains 15 residues. V lost 5 bases, J lost 3 bases, and 13 bases lay in between. Assay used: immunoSEQ multiplex PCR; TCRdb lists only in-frame clones, some missing. The profile shows approximately 140,000 clones, around nine tenths of them singletons. Sequenced here: peripheral blood, sampled on day 0 of AZD1222 vaccination. The rearrangement uses TRBV27 and TRBJ1-4; a possible D gene is TRBD1 (5 bases). This clonotype was obtained from an adult in good health. CDR3 bases: TGTGCCAGCAGTCCCAGGGTTTTGTCTAATGAAAAACTGTTTTTT. It translates to CASSPRVLSNEKLFF.